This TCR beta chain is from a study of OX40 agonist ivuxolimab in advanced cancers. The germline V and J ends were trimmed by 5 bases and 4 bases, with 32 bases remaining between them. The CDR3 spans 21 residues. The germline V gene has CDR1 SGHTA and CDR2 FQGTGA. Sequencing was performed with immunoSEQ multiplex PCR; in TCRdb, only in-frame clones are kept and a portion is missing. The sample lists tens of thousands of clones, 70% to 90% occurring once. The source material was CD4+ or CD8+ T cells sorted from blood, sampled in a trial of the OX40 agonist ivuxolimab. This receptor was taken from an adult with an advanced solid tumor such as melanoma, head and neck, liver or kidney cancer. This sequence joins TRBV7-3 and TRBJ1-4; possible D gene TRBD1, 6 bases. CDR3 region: CASSINHSTGTSFCGNEKLFF. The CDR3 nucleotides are TGTGCCAGCAGCATAAACCACTCTACCGGGACAAGTTTTTGTGGTAATGAAAAACTGTTTTTT.